This passage covers 17 T cell receptor beta chains from one sample sequenced in a study of T-cell reconstitution after alpha-beta-depleted transplantation in children. It was with unique molecular identifiers that the TCRbeta library was prepared. In TCRdb, the PCR reads were re-called with MiXCR into one record per CDR3 protein. This sample has more than 400,000 distinct CDR3 sequences, with about an eighth found just once. The input for sequencing was PBMCs, mostly from graft donor cells, taken 180 days after TCRalphabeta/CD19-depleted stem cell transplant. These receptor sequences come from a female patient under 10 years old who had a stem cell transplant for aplastic anemia, so the T cells may come from the graft donor.

This clonotype was seen only a few times. This sequence joins TRBV3-1 and TRBJ2-3, with TRBD2 matching 9 bases. Germline trimming cut 1 base from V and 2 bases from J; bases unmatched to any gene: 1. This CDR3 is built from 15 residues. Per germline, CDR1 LGHDT and CDR2 YNNKEL (reference sequence). For the CDR3, the DNA is TGTGCCAGCAGCCAAGGACTAGCGGCCACAGATACGCAGTATTTT. This sequence encodes CASSQGLAATDTQYF.

This clonotype has at least ten counts. The chain combines TRBV5-1 with TRBJ2-7; D gene ambiguous. Trimming left V 4 bases short and J 2 bases short, with 10 bases between. The CDR3 totals 13 residues. Per the germline V gene, CDR1 is SGHRS and CDR2 is YFSETQ. CDR3 amino acids: CASSPGPTYEQYV. The DNA for the CDR3 is TGCGCCAGCAGCCCTGGACCTACCTACGAGCAGTACGTC.

This chain uses TRBV7-3 with TRBJ2-1; D is ambiguous. CDR3 length equals 13 residues. CDR1 SGHTA and CDR2 FQGTGA come from the germline V gene. Trimming stripped 3 bases from V and 9 bases from J, with 12 bases between. CDR3 in DNA: TGTGCCAGCAGCTTCGTGGGTTTCAGTGAGCAGTTCTTC. It is translated as CASSFVGFSEQFF. Complete variable domain (other parts from reference TRBV7-3 and TRBJ2-1): GAGVSQTPSNKVTEKGKYVELRCDPISGHTALYWYRQSLGQGPEFLIYFQGTGAADDSGLPNDRFFAVRPEGSVSTLKIQRTERGDSAVYLCASSFVGFSEQFFGPGTRLTVL.

This clonotype appeared many times. The CDR3 sequence is CASSLLNEQFF. Written as DNA, the CDR3 is TGTGCCAGCAGCTTATTAAATGAGCAGTTCTTC. The chain links TRBV11-3 to TRBJ2-1; D ambiguous. Germline CDR1 is SGHNT and CDR2 is YENEEA. The CDR3 has 11 residues. Trimming removed 2 bases from V and 7 bases from J, with 3 bases in between.

This clonotype was seen a handful of times. The chain joins TRBV6-2 or TRBV6-3 to TRBJ2-7; 9 positions match TRBD1. Losses at the gene ends were 5 bases for V and 3 bases for J; bases not matched to a gene: 5. The CDR3 runs 14 residues. Germline loops: CDR1 MNHEY, CDR2 SVGEGT. This CDR3 reads CASSPDRGGYEQYV. CDR3 nucleotides: TGTGCCAGCAGTCCGGACAGGGGTGGCTACGAGCAGTACGTC.

This clonotype showed up just a few times. The rearrangement links TRBV11-2 to TRBJ2-1; D assignment may be TRBD1 or TRBD2 (8 bases each). This CDR3 has 19 residues. Per germline, CDR1 SGHAT and CDR2 FQNNGV. The ends were cut back, 3 bases at V and 4 bases at J, with 25 bases in the middle. The CDR3 nucleotides are TGTGCCAGCAGCTTCAGGGGGCTAGCGGGCTCATTGGGGTACAATGAGCAGTTCTTC. Its protein product is CASSFRGLAGSLGYNEQFF.

CDR3: CASSSNTGVSYEQYF. The CDR3 bases are TGTGCCAGCAGCTCGAATACAGGGGTCTCCTACGAGCAGTACTTC. The chain combines TRBV7-9 with TRBJ2-7; 7 positions match TRBD1. From germline, CDR1 is SEHNR and CDR2 FQNEAQ (reference sequence). This CDR3 region has 15 residues. After removal of 4 bases from V and 0 bases from J, the junction contained 6 bases not matched to a gene.

The chain employs TRBV25-1 and TRBJ2-2; no clear D. CDR1 is MGHDK, CDR2 SYGVNS, per germline. The CDR3 totals 14 residues. Trimming left V 6 bases short and J 0 bases short, with 8 bases between. CDR3 bases: TGTGCCAGCAGACCAGTGGCGAACACCGGGGAGCTGTTTTTT. Its protein is CASRPVANTGELFF.

This clonotype was seen only a few times. The J gene is TRBJ2-1, the V gene TRBV4-3; D is ambiguous. This CDR3 is built from 17 residues. V shed 0 bases and J shed 5 bases, with 17 bases lying between them. Germline V gene lookup returns CDR1 LGHNA and CDR2 YSLEER. CDR3 amino acids: CASSQDGYGGQHNEQFF. The DNA for the CDR3 is TGCGCCAGCAGCCAAGATGGGTACGGCGGCCAGCACAATGAGCAGTTCTTC.

The chain recombines TRBV2 with TRBJ2-5, with 8 bases fitting TRBD1. V lost 6 bases and J lost 0; bases outside the gene matches: 3. The CDR3 extends over 14 amino acids. In germline, CDR1 is SNHLY, CDR2 FYNNEI. DNA for the CDR3: TGTGCCAGCAGGACAGGGGCGGACCAAGAGACCCAGTACTTC. Amino acid sequence: CASRTGADQETQYF.

In this sample, this clonotype turned up a few times. CDR3 DNA: TGTGCCAGCAGCAAAGGAAAAAGGACACCCACCGGACGAGACAATGAGCAGTTCTTC. It is translated as CASSKGKRTPTGRDNEQFF. The chain is built from TRBV21-1 and TRBJ2-1; the tabulated D call, TRBD1, remains unverified against the DNA. TRBV21-1 counts as a pseudogene. The CDR3 is made up of 19 amino acids.

This clonotype has at least ten counts. The rearrangement links TRBV15 to TRBJ2-2; D gene unclear. CDR1 is LNHNV, CDR2 YYDKDF, per germline (reference sequence). V gave up 7 bases and J gave up 0 bases, with 9 bases separating them. This CDR3 is built from 14 residues. CDR3 in DNA: TGTGCCACCACCATGGCAGCGAACACCGGGGAGCTGTTTTTT. Residues: CATTMAANTGELFF.

There are a few counts of this clonotype. This rearrangement joins TRBV6-5 to TRBJ2-2, with 9 bases that match TRBD1. This CDR3 region has 16 residues. Germline V gene lookup returns CDR1 MNHEY and CDR2 SVGAGI. J lost 3 bases, V lost 1 base, and 3 bases had no gene match. In nucleotides, the CDR3 is TGTGCCAGCAGTTACTTACAGGGGGCGGACACCGGGGAGCTGTTTTTT. Its protein is CASSYLQGADTGELFF.

In its sample, this clonotype was seen many times. V is TRBV10-3 and J is TRBJ2-7; tentatively, D is TRBD2 (6 bases). Trimming took off 0 bases at V and 0 bases at J, with 9 bases between the two ends. CDR1 and CDR2 from the germline V gene are ENHRY and SYGVKD. The CDR3 is 15 amino acids. CDR3 DNA sequence: TGTGCCATCAGTGAGTCAGGAGGGTTCTCCTACGAGCAGTACTTC. It yields the protein CAISESGGFSYEQYF.

This clonotype was counted only a few times. The V and J genes are TRBV6-2 or TRBV6-3 and TRBJ1-5, with TRBD1 as a possible D gene (6 bases). CDR3 size: 15 residues. The V gene lost 7 bases and the J gene lost 4 bases, with 17 bases spanning the gap. Germline-derived CDR1 and CDR2 are MNHEY and SVGEGT. The CDR3, as DNA: TGTGCCAGCACTCAAGGGGGAGTTAGGAATCAGCCCCAGCATTTT. Translation gives CASTQGGVRNQPQHF.

The table lists this clonotype with a few counts. V usage is TRBV7-9 and J usage is TRBJ2-1, with D possibly TRBD2 on 5 matching bases. The V gene lost 5 bases and the J gene lost 6 bases, with 17 bases spanning the gap. Germline-derived CDR1 and CDR2 are SEHNR and FQNEAQ (reference sequence). This CDR3 is 15 amino acids long. DNA for the CDR3: TGTGCCAGCAGCCCTAAGAGGGAGCCTCTCAATGAGCAGTTCTTC. Protein: CASSPKREPLNEQFF.

This clonotype was counted ten times or more. The rearrangement uses TRBV12-3 or TRBV12-4 and TRBJ2-5; 7 bases agree with TRBD2. Trimming at V came to 3 bases and at J to 5 bases, leaving 9 bases not matched to a gene. The CDR3 is 15 amino acids. CDR3 loop: CASSFLAGVLETQYF. CDR3 sequence (DNA): TGTGCCAGCAGTTTCTTGGCGGGAGTGCTGGAGACCCAGTACTTC.